Listed below are T cell receptor beta chains from one sample, sequenced in a study of shared clonotypes between healthy human individuals. Assay: immunoSEQ multiplex PCR; the TCRdb copy retains only in-frame clones and omits some. The sample contains about 1.5 million clones, under 99% of which appear only once. The sample was naive CD4+ T cells sorted from blood. The source of these receptors is a man aged 25 to 40 in good health. Each CDR3 is given with its conserved first and last residue. Fields, in order: CDR3 length, D gene, V gene, clone size, J gene, CDR3 DNA, CDR3 protein. A D gene is named only where the DNA matches it firmly. Clone size is not always given. Where it is, it says once, few, many or a class for expanded clones.

13	NA	TRBV27	NA	TRBJ1-4	TGTGCCAGCAGTAATTACAAGGACGGAAAACTGTTTTTT	CASSNYKDGKLFF
14	TRBD1	TRBV28	once	TRBJ2-7	TGTGCCAGCAGTTTGGGAACAGGGGGCTATGAGCAGTACTTC	CASSLGTGGYEQYF
12	NA	TRBV7-2	NA	TRBJ2-7	TGTGCCAGCAGCTTAGACACCTACGAGCAGTACTTC	CASSLDTYEQYF
13	NA	TRBV6-5	NA	TRBJ1-1	TGTGCCAGCAGTTACGGGGGGCGGGAGGAAGCTTTCTTT	CASSYGGREEAFF
15	NA	TRBV15	NA	TRBJ2-1	TGTGCCACCAGCAGAGGGACCATATCGGGGAATGAGCAGTTCTTC	CATSRGTISGNEQFF
13	TRBD1	TRBV29-1	NA	TRBJ2-7	TGCAGCGGTATAAGACAGGGAAGGAGCGAGCAGTACTTC	CSGIRQGRSEQYF
12	NA	TRBV19	NA	TRBJ2-1	TGTGCCAGTAGTATAGATAGGAATGAGCAGTTCTTC	CASSIDRNEQFF
16	NA	TRBV27	once	TRBJ2-1	TGTGCCAGCAGCCCTCGGGGGCGACTATCCTACAATGAGCAGTTCTTC	CASSPRGRLSYNEQFF
15	NA	TRBV4-3	NA	TRBJ1-1	TGCGCCAGCAGCCAAGAGCGAGACAGGAACACTGAAGCTTTCTTT	CASSQERDRNTEAFF
16	TRBD2	TRBV9	NA	TRBJ2-3	TGTGCCAGCAGCCTCCGGACTAGCGGGGCCACAGATACGCAGTATTTT	CASSLRTSGATDTQYF
16	TRBD1	TRBV10-3	NA	TRBJ1-2	TGTGCCGTCCCTCCAGACCGGGACAGTTTTTTGTATGGCTACACCTTC	CAVPPDRDSFLYGYTF
14	NA	TRBV5-4	NA	TRBJ1-2	TGTGCCAGCAGCTTGGGGGAGTCGCTCGAGGGCTACACCTTC	CASSLGESLEGYTF
18	NA	TRBV7-8	NA	TRBJ2-7	TGTGCCAGCAGCTTAGCTACACCCGCCAGGGCCCTAACCTACGAGCAGTACTTC	CASSLATPARALTYEQYF
16	NA	TRBV5-8	NA	TRBJ2-2	TGTGCCAGCACCTGGAGGGGGAAATGGAACCCCGGGGAGCTGTTTTTT	CASTWRGKWNPGELFF
13	NA	TRBV6-6	NA	TRBJ1-5	TGTGCCAGCAGTTATCCCCCCGAATCAGCCCAGCATTTT	CASSYPPESAQHF
15	TRBD1	TRBV6-6	NA	TRBJ2-7	TGTGCCAGCAGTTCAACCATACAGGGGTTTCACGAGCAGTACTTC	CASSSTIQGFHEQYF
12	TRBD1	TRBV29-1	NA	TRBJ1-2	TGCAGTGGATCGGCAGGGGGCAATGGCTACACCTTC	CSGSAGGNGYTF
15	TRBD1	TRBV5-1	NA	TRBJ2-3	TGCGCCAGCAGCTTACAGGGGGCCCACACAGATACGCAGTATTTT	CASSLQGAHTDTQYF
12	TRBD1	TRBV28	NA	TRBJ1-5	TGTGCCACCCAGGGGGCTACTCAGCCCCAGCATTTT	CATQGATQPQHF
13	NA	TRBV5-1	once	TRBJ1-1	TGCGCCAGCAGCTTGAGTTTGAACACTGAAGCTTTCTTT	CASSLSLNTEAFF
16	NA	TRBV7-6	NA	TRBJ2-1	TGTGCCAGTCAATACAACAGGGCTGGGTCCTACAATGAGCAGTTCTTC	CASQYNRAGSYNEQFF
16	NA	TRBV11-2	NA	TRBJ1-2	TGTGCCAGCAGCCCTCTGAGAGGCAGGGCGCCGGAGGGCTACACCTTC	CASSPLRGRAPEGYTF
15	NA	TRBV27	NA	TRBJ2-3	TGTGCCAGCAGTTTAGTGGGATTGGGCACAGATACGCAGTATTTT	CASSLVGLGTDTQYF
15	NA	TRBV7-6	NA	TRBJ2-3	TGTGCCAGCAGCTCCGCCAGGGGATCCGCAGATACGCAGTATTTT	CASSSARGSADTQYF
14	NA	TRBV29-1	NA	TRBJ2-2	TGCAGCGCAACCGGGCCAGCGGGCACCGGGGAGCTGTTTTTT	CSATGPAGTGELFF
15	TRBD1	TRBV2	NA	TRBJ1-5	TGTGCCAGCAGTCCACAGGGGTTGGGAAATCAGCCCCAGCATTTT	CASSPQGLGNQPQHF
15	TRBD2	TRBV28	NA	TRBJ2-5	TGTGCCAGCAGTTCTACTAGCGGGAGGAAAGAGACCCAGTACTTC	CASSSTSGRKETQYF
14	NA	TRBV9	NA	TRBJ2-3	TGTGCCAGCAGCGCAATCTCCAGCACAGATACGCAGTATTTT	CASSAISSTDTQYF
15	NA	TRBV5-6	NA	TRBJ2-2	TGTGCCAGCAGCTTCCGGACAGGGAGGGCCGGGGAGCTGTTTTTT	CASSFRTGRAGELFF
12	NA	TRBV2	NA	TRBJ1-2	TGTGCCAGCAGTGTCGAGGGCGACGGCTACACCTTC	CASSVEGDGYTF
16	NA	TRBV7-9	NA	TRBJ2-3	TGTGCCAGCAGCTTAGCGGTAGATAGGTCGACAGATACGCAGTATTTT	CASSLAVDRSTDTQYF
14	NA	TRBV5-6	few	TRBJ1-5	TGTGCCAGCAGCTTGCGAGGGACAAATCAGCCCCAGCATTTT	CASSLRGTNQPQHF
15	NA	TRBV10-2	NA	TRBJ1-4	TGCGCCAGCACCGGGACATTTGGAACTAATGAAAAACTGTTTTTT	CASTGTFGTNEKLFF
11	NA	TRBV20-1	NA	TRBJ2-1	TGCAGTGCCGACAGCCGGATTGAGCAGTTCTTC	CSADSRIEQFF
12	TRBD1	TRBV7-9	NA	TRBJ2-7	TGTGCCAGCAGCCGGGACAGTCCTTCCAAGAACTTC	CASSRDSPSKNF
17	TRBD1	TRBV28	once	TRBJ1-5	TGTGCCAGCAGTTTTTGGAGAGGACAGGGAAGCAATCAGCCCCAGCATTTT	CASSFWRGQGSNQPQHF
13	NA	TRBV11-2	NA	TRBJ2-5	TGTGCCAGCCACCGACAGACCCAAGAGACCCAGTACTTC	CASHRQTQETQYF
11	NA	TRBV6-1	once	TRBJ2-3	TGTGCCAGCTCCTTCCCAGATACGCAGTATTTT	CASSFPDTQYF
14	NA	TRBV4-3	NA	TRBJ1-2	TGCGCCAGCAGCCAAGTGGCAGACAACTATGGCTACACCTTC	CASSQVADNYGYTF
11	NA	TRBV20-1	NA	TRBJ2-7	TGCAGTGCGATAAGGGGCGGCGAGCAGTACTTC	CSAIRGGEQYF
16	TRBD2	TRBV10-1	NA	TRBJ2-1	TGCGCCAGCAGTGGCTCACCCGAACTAGCGGTGAATGAGCAGTTCTTC	CASSGSPELAVNEQFF
15	TRBD1	TRBV7-3	NA	TRBJ2-5	TGTGCCAGCAGCTTAGGCGACAGGGCAGGCGAGACCCAGTACTTC	CASSLGDRAGETQYF
15	NA	TRBV19	once	TRBJ1-5	TGTGCCAGTAGTATAGATCTCACTAGAGGCCAGCCCCAGCATTTT	CASSIDLTRGQPQHF
15	NA	TRBV6-1	NA	TRBJ2-2	TGTGCCAGCAGTGGCCCGGCGGGGGCGACCGGGGAGCTGTTTTTT	CASSGPAGATGELFF
12	NA	TRBV30	NA	TRBJ2-1	TGTGCCTGGAGTGAGGTACACAATGAGCAGTTCTTC	CAWSEVHNEQFF
13	NA	TRBV6-1	NA	TRBJ2-1	TGTGCCAGCAGTGAAGTGGCTTCGACAGAGCAGTTCTTC	CASSEVASTEQFF
13	NA	TRBV15	once	TRBJ1-2	TGTGCCACCAGCAGAGGACAGAACTATGGCTACACCTTC	CATSRGQNYGYTF
15	NA	TRBV5-6	NA	TRBJ1-1	TGTGCCAGCAGCTTGGATTGGGGGAGTAACACTGAAGCTTTCTTT	CASSLDWGSNTEAFF
12	NA	TRBV6-5	NA	TRBJ1-1	TGTGCCAGCAGCTTTCTGGGGGTTGAAGCTTTCTTT	CASSFLGVEAFF
17	TRBD2	TRBV5-1	NA	TRBJ2-1	TGCGCCAGCAGCTTACCTGCTACCGGGGGGGCCCACGATGAGCAGTTCTTC	CASSLPATGGAHDEQFF
15	NA	TRBV18	NA	TRBJ2-2	TGTGCCAGCTCACCTGGCAGACCGAACACCGGGGAGCTGTTTTTT	CASSPGRPNTGELFF
17	NA	TRBV9	NA	TRBJ2-3	TGTGCCAGCAGCGTATCCCCCGGGGGCGGGAGCACAGATACGCAGTATTTT	CASSVSPGGGSTDTQYF
16	TRBD1	TRBV10-1	NA	TRBJ1-4	TGCGCCAGCAGTGATGGGACAGGAGCCCCTAATGAAAAACTGTTTTTT	CASSDGTGAPNEKLFF
18	TRBD2	TRBV18	NA	TRBJ2-7	TGTGCCAGCTCACCTCTTCCAATAGCGGGAGGGCCTCCGGGGGAGCAGTACTTC	CASSPLPIAGGPPGEQYF
14	NA	TRBV7-9	NA	TRBJ2-5	TGTGCCAGCAGCTTACTTCGGGCTGAGGAGACCCAGTACTTC	CASSLLRAEETQYF
13	NA	TRBV9	once	TRBJ2-1	TGTGCCAGCAGCTCCCAGTGGGGTGGGTCGCAGTTCTTC	CASSSQWGGSQFF
13	NA	TRBV18	NA	TRBJ2-7	TGTGCCAGCTCATTCCAAAGGGACGACGAGCAGTACTTC	CASSFQRDDEQYF
15	NA	TRBV27	NA	TRBJ2-7	TGTGCCAGCAGTTTAGCCGAGAGCTTCCTGGAGGAGCAGTACTTC	CASSLAESFLEEQYF